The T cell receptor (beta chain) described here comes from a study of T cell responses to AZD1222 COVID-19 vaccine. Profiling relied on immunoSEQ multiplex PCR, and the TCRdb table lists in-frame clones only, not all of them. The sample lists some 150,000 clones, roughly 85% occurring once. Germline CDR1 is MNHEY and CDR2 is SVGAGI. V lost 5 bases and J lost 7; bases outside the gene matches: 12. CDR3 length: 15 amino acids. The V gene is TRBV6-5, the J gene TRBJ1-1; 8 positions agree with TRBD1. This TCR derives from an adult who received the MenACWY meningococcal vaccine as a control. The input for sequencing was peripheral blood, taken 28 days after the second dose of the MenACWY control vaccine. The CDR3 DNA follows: TGTGCCAGCAGTCGCCGACAGGGGCCACCGGATGAAGCTTTCTTT. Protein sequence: CASSRRQGPPDEAFF.